This T cell receptor beta chain came from a study of cytomegalovirus exposure and HLA in healthy donors (dated by TCRdb to 2016 to 2017). About the full investigation: An earlier analysis of more than 550 of the donors reported about 300 Gb of sequence data and about 120 million unique TCR beta sequences obtained from about 180 million T cells. An early release covering roughly 580 HLA-typed donors comprised about 310 gigabases of sequencing data and tens of millions of unique TCR sequences. Among the approximately 420 genotyped donors, around 81% belonged to the genetic ancestry cluster associated with self-reported Caucasian donors. The study aimed to test whether cataloging public T cell receptors could reveal signatures of past pathogen exposure. The study used immunosequencing to profile the T cell repertoires of 666 subjects and linked those repertoires to cytomegalovirus serostatus. In addition to the first cohort of around 670 subjects, a separate validation cohort of 120 different subjects was used. To predict cytomegalovirus infection status, the study combined high-throughput TCR immunosequencing, statistical association of individual TCRs with disease status, and machine learning. A later analysis re-examined previously published TCR beta repertoires from roughly 650 donors and added high-resolution HLA genotyping to investigate patterns of TCR occurrence. The later analysis used no new phenotypic data to find candidate immune exposures, relying instead on TCR beta sequences and their occurrence across donors. In an earlier analysis of roughly 600 of the donors, high-throughput TCR beta sequencing was used to judge whether each TCR beta V gene segment behaved as functional or pseudogenic. Donor age, sex, ethnicity and CMV serostatus were compiled alongside the repertoire data. Genome-wide SNP genotypes for about 65% of the 666 donors were used in a later genetic analysis, which treated that subset as a discovery cohort. All discovery cohort repertoires had been generated on a single sequencing platform. Both class I and class II loci were covered by HLA typing, at four-digit resolution. Typing coverage differed by locus: A, B, C, DRB1 and DQB1 were typed in about 620-630 donors, DQA1 in 500 to 550, DPA1 in 600 to 610, and DPB1 in 450 to 480. A few DR-DQ haplotypes were handled as single units for association and clustering because linkage in the cohort was strong. Across 300 to 400 genotyped donors of the cohort, an average of roughly 200,000 unique TCR beta nucleotide sequences per donor were sequenced, and around 20% of those sequences were non-productive. The investigation overall reported the following: A cluster of highly shared sequence variants was judged likely to be a technical artifact of the sequencing pipeline. When HLA alleles, especially DR and DQ, strongly co-occurred, attributing TCR associations to individual alleles was difficult. According to a later analysis, TCR association rates differed among HLA loci, with DRB1 alleles showing the most associated TCRs and HLA-C alleles showing the fewest. A later analysis reported that several top co-occurrence clusters appeared linked to parvovirus B19, influenza, CMV and Epstein-Barr virus. In an earlier analysis of 500 to 650 of the donors, most TCR beta V segments appeared in productive rearrangements about 87% or about 30% of the time, broadly matching IMGT annotations. The presence/absence analyses assumed that sequencing depth was roughly uniform across donors, and that assumption may not be true. The 87-base-pair reads could not distinguish some IMGT-functional V segments, including TRBV6-2 and TRBV6-3, so those segments were excluded. While some public TCRs were present in many individuals, most TCR sequences turned up only very rarely across donors. The classifier was reported to diagnose cytomegalovirus status with high specificity and sensitivity in both the original cohort and the validation cohort. In a later genetic analysis, fewer N-insertions in productive TCRs were reported among donors in an Asian-associated ancestry cluster than the roughly 700-donor mean. In the study, 150 to 200 TCR beta chains were listed as associated with cytomegalovirus. A later genetic analysis associated a missense DCLRE1C variant with V-gene and J-gene trimming of TCR beta chains, and an independent cohort replicated the association. Specific HLA alleles were associated with 15,000 to 20,000 TCR beta sequences at a false discovery rate of 0.05 in a later analysis. CMV serostatus was the only immune exposure information available for the cohort. A further reported finding was that TCR beta sequences accurately predicted the HLA-A and HLA-B alleles for most subjects in the first cohort. A later analysis found that HLA-associated TCR beta chains were more clonally expanded and had lower generation probabilities than equally common non-associated chains. The authors suggested that the approach could potentially be generalized to other disease states and immunological phenotypes. Because some donors lacked HLA typing at each locus, the association tests relied only on the typed subset. A few of the identified cytomegalovirus-associated TCR beta chains were confirmed in vitro to be specific for cytomegalovirus antigens. A later analysis found that most CMV-associated TCR beta chains appeared HLA-restricted, with HLA associations seemingly driven largely by CMV exposure. The earlier analysis of some 560 of the donors excluded roughly 17 rarely observed V segments, including chromosome 9 orphons, because counts were too low. This cohort had only TCR beta chains sequenced, and the lack of alpha or paired-chain data limited which features could be detected. Correlated functional status among segregating V segments might reflect linkage disequilibrium, but an unknown experimental factor could not be ruled out.

V was cut back by 0 bases and J by 10 bases, leaving a gap of 14 bases between them. For CDR1 and CDR2, the germline V gene (reference sequence) lists SGHNT and YYREEE. There are 15 amino acids in the CDR3, from cysteine to phenylalanine inclusive. Here the CDR3 DNA is all that survives: 45 bases in frame from base 1. The library came from the immunoSEQ multiplex PCR assay. The multiplex PCR relied on a mix of 60 forward primers for TCR Vbeta segments and 13 reverse primers for TCR Jbeta segments. The CDR3 region of rearranged TCR beta genes was amplified from genomic DNA with a multiplex PCR assay. The amplified TCR beta libraries were sequenced on the Illumina HiSeq System as 87-base-pair reads. The study's processing was this. In a later analysis, some 80 million unique TCR beta chains were counted across the 500 to 850 repertoires, and roughly 11 million of these chains were shared by at least two donors. Raw reads were error-corrected and collapsed into unique sequences by a nearest-neighbor algorithm in which closely related sequences were merged to remove PCR and sequencing errors. Alignment of CDR3 sequences to IMGT reference sequences was used to assign V, D and J gene segments. For a sequence to be retained, at least a six-nucleotide match to both a V gene segment and a J gene segment was required. A rearrangement was called productive if the CDR3 had no stop codons and remained in frame with V and J, and every other rearrangement was called non-productive. CDR3 was defined by IMGT convention, running from the second conserved V-encoded cysteine to the conserved J-encoded phenylalanine. Sequences without an unambiguous match to a single V gene segment were excluded from the earlier analysis of almost 600 of the donors. An earlier analysis of fewer than 750 of the donors called V segments functional above 56.7% productive rearrangements and segregating when the between-donor standard deviation exceeded 5%. A statistical classification framework was built to diagnose cytomegalovirus status from the catalog of TCR beta chain sequences. A later analysis assigned V and J genes by comparing TCR nucleotide sequences with IMGT/GENE-DB human TR gene sequences. In a later analysis, CDR3 sequences and most-parsimonious VDJ recombination scenarios were assigned using the TCRdist pipeline. In a later analysis, every TCR beta chain was defined by the combination of its CDR3 amino acid sequence and its V-gene family, and reads without a unique V-gene family were dropped. In a later analysis, several hundred highly shared, low-generation-probability nucleotide sequences were removed to address suspected cross-contamination and a sequencing artifact. For each public chain, a later analysis derived a clonal expansion index from normalized ranks of inferred template counts within each repertoire. A later analysis computed generation probabilities with a VDJ recombination model fitted to out-of-frame rearrangements, and checked the results against IGoR. In a later analysis, hypergeometric tests were used to score TCR-TCR, TCR-HLA and TCR-CMV co-occurrence, with a repertoire-size bias correction applied to TCR pairs. In a later analysis, false discovery rates were estimated by permuting HLA or CMV assignments 20 times. A later analysis grouped co-occurring TCRs with DBSCAN, adding TCRdist sequence similarity when clustering within HLA-allele-positive subsets. For co-occurrence clustering, repertoires with fewer than 30,000 or more than 120,000 public chains were excluded, along with four or five repertoires with anomalous nucleotide sharing. TCRdb stores this immuneACCESS table with in-frame sequences only. Part of the clones is absent; in the studies checked, under half of the shortfall reflects unresolved V genes, and no reason is known for the rest. V, J and clone size derive from that table, while D and trimming were established from the DNA sequence. The sample table holds under 200,000 clones, of which about 90% were seen once. The ten largest account for about 1.1% of the sample.

In total, roughly 670 healthy bone marrow donors made up the cohort. Cohort members were all nominally healthy when sampled, although unrecorded immune exposures were likely present. The donor was CMV seronegative and was included in the group of a few hundred seronegative cohort members. A peripheral blood sample was provided by each donor, and peripheral blood mononuclear cells were used for TCR beta sequencing. The Qiagen DNeasy Blood Extraction Kit was used to extract genomic DNA from the blood cell samples. On this clone itself: Its antigen specificity is not known. Base qualities are missing; no much larger clone stands one base away.

The chain is made from TRBV5-4 and TRBJ1-6; the D segment could be TRBD1, given 5 matching bases. The specimen was PBMCs. The sequence came from a boy younger than 10 in good health and CMV-seronegative. The bases are TGTGCCAGCAGCTTGGCAGGGTATAGGGCCTCACCCCTCCACTTT. Its amino acids are CASSLAGYRASPLHF. Where the CDR3 stops, the reference TRBV5-4 and TRBJ1-6 genes take over; the full variable domain is ETGVTQSPTHLIKTRGQQVTLRCSSQSGHNTVSWYQQALGQGPQFIFQYYREEENGRGNFPPRFSGLQFPNYSSELNVNALELDDSALYLCASSLAGYRASPLHFGNGTRLTVT.